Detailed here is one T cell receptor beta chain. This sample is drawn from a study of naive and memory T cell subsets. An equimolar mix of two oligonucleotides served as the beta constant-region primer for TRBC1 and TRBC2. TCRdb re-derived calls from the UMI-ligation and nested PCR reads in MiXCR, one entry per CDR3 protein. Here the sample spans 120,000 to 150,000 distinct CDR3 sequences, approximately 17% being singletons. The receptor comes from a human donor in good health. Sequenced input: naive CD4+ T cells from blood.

CDR3 DNA sequence: TGCGCCAGCAGTGGGTCCGGAGATGGGGCCAACGTCCTGACTTTC. It is translated as CASSGSGDGANVLTF. The J gene is TRBJ2-6, the V gene TRBV10-2; no clear D gene. Deletions cut 4 bases from V and 3 bases from J, with 10 bases between. Germline values: CDR1 WSHSY, CDR2 SAAADI. The CDR3 runs to 15 residues.